What follows describes a single T cell receptor beta chain. In its sample, this clonotype was seen a few times. Its antigen is still unknown. No quality values exist for individual bases; no much larger clone is one base distant. The data are from a study of CD8 T cells in ankylosing spondylitis (dated by TCRdb to the late 2010s). In terms of the full investigation: The study set out to find disease-linked TCR variants by profiling T cell receptor beta repertoires in ankylosing spondylitis patients and healthy donors. In total, the full study cohort was made up of some 110 healthy donors and more than 20 ankylosing spondylitis patients. Peripheral blood samples were taken, and synovial fluid was additionally collected from ankylosing spondylitis patients. Overall study results and their limits: The disease-linked clones were reported as significantly enriched in matched synovial fluid samples from ankylosing spondylitis patients. Blood from ankylosing spondylitis patients appeared to be characterized by a TCR beta motif composed of eight highly homologous amino acid variants. In peripheral blood, the disease-linked clones were found at relatively low frequencies and had a CD8+ phenotype. Some of the motif variants had been reported before in the synovial fluid and blood of reactive arthritis patients, a finding that suggests common disease-initiation mechanisms.

The sample was run on an Illumina HiSeq 2500. Quantitative 5'-RACE with molecular barcodes was the method used to prepare the TCR beta libraries. Turning to the authors' computational methods: A new computational method, built on a probabilistic model of VDJ rearrangement, was used to identify disease-linked TCR variants. In-frame beta chains were kept once TCRdb had trimmed the public reads at Q25 with fastp and called clones with MiXCR. One record per CDR3 amino acid sequence lists the most common genes and DNA. TCRdb, rather than the study authors, made the V and J calls. The sample contains 700,000 or so distinct CDR3 sequences, over 15% of them found a single time. The leading ten clones occupy about 19% of the sample. The sequenced sample was blood, either unsorted or a sorted T cell fraction (not recorded which). This clonotype originated in a male donor with ankylosing spondylitis.

CDR3 sequence: CSIEAQGSNLGGYTF. The base sequence is TGCAGCATCGAGGCGCAGGGCAGTAACCTGGGTGGCTACACCTTC. This chain joins TRBV29-1 to TRBJ1-2, and perhaps TRBD1 as D gene, on 5 matching bases. Trimming at the junction amounts to 8 bases on V and 7 bases on J, and the germline ends lie 26 bases apart. The CDR3 runs 15 amino acids, cysteine and phenylalanine included. Only the CDR3 DNA is retained, 45 bases long and in frame from the first base. CDR1 and CDR2 are read off the germline V gene as SQVTM and ANQGSEA.